The clone carrying this T cell receptor beta chain has at least ten counts. This record belongs to a study of human T cells and chemical hapten exposure. Study background: Researchers reported sensitizing a 2 cm by 2 cm upper inner arm skin site with 2% DPC.

As for time point: patch test 1, 2 weeks after DPC sensitization. Treatment: therapeutic diphenylcyclopropenone sensitization with weekly scalp DPC. Unfractionated whole blood yielded the extracted total RNA. TCRdb re-derived calls from the RACE reads in MiXCR, one entry per CDR3 protein. The table shows more than 95,000 distinct CDR3 sequences, with about an eighth occurring only once. The germline V gene encodes CDR1 SGHTA and CDR2 FQGNSA. Trimming took 4 bases from V and 8 from J; bases not matched to a gene: 4. The CDR3 has 12 residues. The chain recombines TRBV7-2 with TRBJ1-1; 7 bases line up with TRBD1. The TCR originated in a woman in her 50s with alopecia areata. Some clones in this sample may be carry-over from other donors' samples. Sequencing used whole blood, obtained in connection with sensitization to the hapten diphenylcyclopropenone (DPC). The CDR3 DNA reads as TGTGCCAGCAGCTCCGCGGGACAGGAAGCTTTCTTT. Amino acid sequence: CASSSAGQEAFF.